A selection of T cell receptor beta chains follows, all from one sample in a study of blood T cell repertoires in COVID-19. Sequencing used immunoSEQ multiplex PCR; TCRdb keeps in-frame clones, though not all of them. The sample holds 100,000 or so clones, about nine tenths seen once. Specimen: peripheral blood. The receptors were sampled from a man between 45 and 60 years old with acute or convalescent COVID-19. CDR3s include the opening cysteine and the closing phenylalanine or tryptophan.

CDR3aa	len	v_gene	j_gene
CASSDLTGGNTEAFF	15	TRBV10-2	TRBJ1-1
CSVEDRGQDYGYTF	14	TRBV29-1	TRBJ1-2
CASTTGAARGTEAFF	15	TRBV2	TRBJ1-1
CASSPSARQGIGNYGYTF	18	TRBV7-2	TRBJ1-2
CASSDYRIGANVLTF	15	TRBV19	TRBJ2-6
CASSEQQGGYTF	12	TRBV2	TRBJ1-2
CASSSRISGNTIYF	14	TRBV6-5	TRBJ1-3
CAASEGGASGNTIYF	15	TRBV3-1/TRBV3-2	TRBJ1-3
CAISERESYGYTF	13	TRBV10-3	TRBJ1-2
CASSRTWDFTTDTQYF	16	TRBV7-2	TRBJ2-3
CASSAGLASGELFF	14	TRBV25-1	TRBJ2-2
CASSWTGETYEQYF	14	TRBV7-9	TRBJ2-7
CAISETRTEGSPLHF	15	TRBV10-3	TRBJ1-6
CASGRAAGDTQYF	13	TRBV6-5	TRBJ2-3
CASSSDLGAEAFF	13	TRBV7-3	TRBJ1-1
CASSLDRSSPLHF	13	TRBV28	TRBJ1-6
CASSPGLRGTEAFF	14	TRBV5-1	TRBJ1-1
CASSPPGGLAGEQFF	15	TRBV18	TRBJ2-1
CASSLAGGGSETQYF	15	TRBV7-2	TRBJ2-5
CASSPRGTGIGGEKLFF	17	TRBV18	TRBJ1-4
CASSVVWNTEAFF	13	TRBV9	TRBJ1-1
CASSLGRQETQYF	13	TRBV7-6	TRBJ2-5
CASSLDGGNYGYTF	14	TRBV6-5	TRBJ1-2
CASEPHGNRGIEHGYTF	17	TRBV7-2	TRBJ1-2
CASSHLGHPNTGELFF	16	TRBV3-1/TRBV3-2	TRBJ2-2
CASSNGLVDRDNEQFF	16	TRBV4-2	TRBJ2-1
CASSFLGHGGGNEQFF	16	TRBV27	TRBJ2-1
CASSLAGRGNTIYF	14	TRBV7-2	TRBJ1-3
CASSSMGLAGAGYEQYF	17	TRBV7-2	TRBJ2-7
CASSDPGVYEQYF	13	TRBV25-1	TRBJ2-7
CASSYRSSYGYTF	13	TRBV6-5	TRBJ1-2
CASSLRTANYGYTF	14	TRBV5-4	TRBJ1-2
CASSQEPLPFNEKLFF	16	TRBV4-1	TRBJ1-4
CASARGVGNTQYF	13	TRBV12-5	TRBJ2-3
CASKPGQMNTEAFF	14	TRBV28	TRBJ1-1
CASSKQGAGQPQHF	14	TRBV2	TRBJ1-5
CASSYSTQGNQPQHF	15	TRBV6-5	TRBJ1-5
CASSPWKAGAPGNEQFF	17	TRBV3-1/TRBV3-2	TRBJ2-1
CASSLGGWDSVTEAFF	16	TRBV5-4	TRBJ1-1